Listed below are T cell receptor beta chains from one sample, sequenced in a study of blood T cell repertoires in COVID-19. Sequenced by immunoSEQ multiplex PCR; TCRdb stores in-frame clones only, minus some. This sample has fewer than 200,000 clones, with 80% to 90% found just once. Input material: peripheral blood. Receptors originate from a man aged 45-65 years with active or convalescent COVID-19. Each CDR3 is given with its conserved first and last residue. A D gene is named only where the DNA matches it firmly. Clone size appears in some rows only: once, few, many, or a class for an expanded clone.

J gene | D gene | clone size | CDR3 length | V gene | CDR3 protein | CDR3 DNA
TRBJ1-4 | TRBD1 | few | 14 | TRBV19 | CATTSGTANEKLFF | TGTGCCACGACCTCCGGGACAGCAAATGAAAAACTGTTTTTT
TRBJ2-2 | TRBD1 | . | 14 | TRBV24-1 | CATAGTANTGELFF | TGTGCCACCGCCGGGACAGCGAACACCGGGGAGCTGTTTTTT
TRBJ1-2 | . | . | 14 | TRBV28 | CASSLGQLNYGYTF | TGTGCCAGCAGTTTAGGGCAGCTCAACTATGGCTACACCTTC
TRBJ1-4 | . | . | 14 | TRBV10-3 | CAISDEGRGEKLFF | TGTGCCATCAGTGACGAGGGCAGGGGTGAAAAACTGTTTTTT
TRBJ2-2 | . | few | 13 | TRBV30 | CAWSRAGPGELFF | TGTGCCTGGAGTCGGGCAGGGCCCGGGGAGCTGTTTTTT
TRBJ2-7 | TRBD2 | . | 12 | TRBV2 | CASRGAGEEQYF | TGTGCCAGCAGAGGGGCGGGGGAAGAGCAGTACTTC
TRBJ2-2 | . | . | 13 | TRBV5-1 | CASSPTDAGELFF | TGCGCCAGCAGCCCGACTGACGCCGGGGAGCTGTTTTTT
TRBJ2-3 | TRBD1 | . | 13 | TRBV12-3/TRBV12-4 | CASSFTGEDTQYF | TGTGCCAGCAGTTTTACAGGGGAAGATACGCAGTATTTT
TRBJ2-1 | . | . | 12 | TRBV25-1 | CASSRQEDEQFF | TGTGCCAGCAGTCGACAGGAAGATGAGCAGTTCTTC
TRBJ1-1 | . | few | 12 | TRBV29-1 | CSVEQGNTEAFF | TGCAGCGTTGAACAGGGGAACACTGAAGCTTTCTTT
TRBJ1-2 | . | . | 13 | TRBV28 | CASRVTANYGYTF | TGTGCCAGCAGAGTAACAGCTAACTATGGCTACACCTTC
TRBJ1-6 | TRBD1 | . | 16 | TRBV7-9 | CASSSRDSSYNSPLHF | TGTGCCAGCAGCTCAAGGGACAGCTCCTATAATTCACCCCTCCACTTT
TRBJ1-2 | TRBD1 | once | 15 | TRBV6-1 | CASSDGTANSYGYTF | TGTGCCAGCAGTGACGGGACAGCGAATAGCTATGGCTACACCTTC
TRBJ2-5 | . | . | 13 | TRBV7-6 | CASSLGSQETQYF | TGTGCCAGCAGCTTAGGCAGCCAAGAGACCCAGTACTTC
TRBJ1-1 | . | . | 14 | TRBV7-3 | CASSLNIGNTEAFF | TGTGCCAGCAGCTTAAATATCGGGAACACTGAAGCTTTCTTT
TRBJ2-1 | . | . | 15 | TRBV6-5 | CASSYLMGGGSPPIF | TGTGCCAGCAGTTATCTAATGGGGGGCGGGAGCCCGCCGATCTTC
TRBJ1-4 | . | few | 14 | TRBV27 | CASAPRVSNEKLFF | TGTGCCAGCGCTCCGCGAGTGTCGAATGAAAAACTGTTTTTT
TRBJ1-1 | . | . | 14 | TRBV19 | CASSIQGSGTEAFF | TGTGCCAGTAGTATACAGGGGTCGGGCACTGAAGCTTTCTTT
TRBJ2-7 | . | . | 12 | TRBV10-1 | CASSDGGDEQYF | TGCGCCAGCAGTGACGGGGGTGACGAGCAGTACTTC